This record covers a single T cell receptor (beta chain). This sample is drawn from a study of blood T cell repertoires in COVID-19. Study as a whole: The United States, Italy and Spain provided the acute and convalescent COVID-19 samples. PBMCs, B-cell-depleted T cells, or T cells were the source of the cDNA or gDNA that made up the material.

V was pared by 1 base and J by 8 bases, with 14 bases between. Per the germline V gene, CDR1 is MNHNS and CDR2 is SASEGT. The CDR3 consists of 14 residues. Original processing methods: Reference gene primer amplification gave nucleated cell count estimates. Profiling relied on immunoSEQ multiplex PCR, and the TCRdb table lists in-frame clones only, not all of them. V, J and clone size are those of that table, while D and trimming were read from the DNA. The sample holds roughly 81,000 clones; 75% to 95% are singletons and the top ten take 1.9%. Sequencing was done on a sample of peripheral blood. This clonotype originated in a woman in her 50s in a cohort sampled during active COVID-19. This chain uses TRBV6-1 with TRBJ1-2; perhaps TRBD1 as D (5 bases). CDR3 DNA: TGTGCCAGCAGTGAAGGACCCGGGACTGGCGGCTACACCTTC. This codes for CASSEGPGTGGYTF.